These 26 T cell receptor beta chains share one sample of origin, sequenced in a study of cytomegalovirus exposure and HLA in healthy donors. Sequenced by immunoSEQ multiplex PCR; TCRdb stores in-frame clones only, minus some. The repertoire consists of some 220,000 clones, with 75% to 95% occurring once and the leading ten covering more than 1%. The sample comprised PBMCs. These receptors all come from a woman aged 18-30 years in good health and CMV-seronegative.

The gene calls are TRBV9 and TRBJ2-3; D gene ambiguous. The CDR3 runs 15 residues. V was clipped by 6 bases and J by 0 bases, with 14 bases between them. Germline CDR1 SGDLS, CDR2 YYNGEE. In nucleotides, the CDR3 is TGTGCCAGCACCGCGTCGACGGGTAGCACAGATACGCAGTATTTT. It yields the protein CASTASTGSTDTQYF.

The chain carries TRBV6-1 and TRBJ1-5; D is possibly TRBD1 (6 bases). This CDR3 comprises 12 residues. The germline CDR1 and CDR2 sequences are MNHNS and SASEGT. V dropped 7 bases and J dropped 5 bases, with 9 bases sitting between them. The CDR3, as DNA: TGTGCCAGCAATAACAGGGATCAGCCCCAGCATTTT. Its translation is CASNNRDQPQHF.

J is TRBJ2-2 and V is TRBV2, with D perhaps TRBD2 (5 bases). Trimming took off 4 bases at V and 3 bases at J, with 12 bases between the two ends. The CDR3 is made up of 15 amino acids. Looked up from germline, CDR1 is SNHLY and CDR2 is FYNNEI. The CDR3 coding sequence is TGTGCCAGCAGTGCCAAGCGGCCAGACACCGGGGAGCTGTTTTTT. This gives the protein CASSAKRPDTGELFF.

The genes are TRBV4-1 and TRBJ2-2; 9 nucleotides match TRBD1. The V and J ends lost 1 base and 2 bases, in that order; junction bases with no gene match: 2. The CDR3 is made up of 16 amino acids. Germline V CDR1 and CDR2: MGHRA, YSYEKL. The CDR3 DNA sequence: TGCGCCAGCAGCCAAGGGACAGGGGTTAACACCGGGGAGCTGTTTTTT. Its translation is CASSQGTGVNTGELFF.

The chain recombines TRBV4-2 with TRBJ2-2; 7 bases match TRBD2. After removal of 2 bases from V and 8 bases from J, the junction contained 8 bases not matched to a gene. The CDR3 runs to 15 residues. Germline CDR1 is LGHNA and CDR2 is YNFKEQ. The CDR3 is CASSQMAGVTGELFF. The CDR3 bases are TGTGCCAGCAGCCAAATGGCGGGAGTTACAGGGGAGCTGTTTTTT.

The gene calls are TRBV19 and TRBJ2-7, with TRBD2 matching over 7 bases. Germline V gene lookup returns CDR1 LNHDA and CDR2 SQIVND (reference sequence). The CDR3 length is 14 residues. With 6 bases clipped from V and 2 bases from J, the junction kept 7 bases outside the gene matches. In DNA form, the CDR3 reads TGTGCCAGTAGGGGCGGGACTACCCCCTACGAGCAGTACTTC. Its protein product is CASRGGTTPYEQYF.

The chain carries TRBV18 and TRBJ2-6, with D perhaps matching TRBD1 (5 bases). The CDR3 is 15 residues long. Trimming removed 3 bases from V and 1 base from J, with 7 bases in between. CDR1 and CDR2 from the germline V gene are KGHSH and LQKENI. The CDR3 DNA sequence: TGTGCCAGCTCACCCGACAGTTCTGGGGCCAACGTCCTGACTTTC. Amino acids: CASSPDSSGANVLTF.

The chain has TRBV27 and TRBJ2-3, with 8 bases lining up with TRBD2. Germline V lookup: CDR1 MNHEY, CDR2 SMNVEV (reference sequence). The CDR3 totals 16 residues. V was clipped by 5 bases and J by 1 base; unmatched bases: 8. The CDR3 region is CASSRWVSGGTDTQYF. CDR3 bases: TGTGCCAGCAGTCGATGGGTTAGCGGGGGCACAGATACGCAGTATTTT.

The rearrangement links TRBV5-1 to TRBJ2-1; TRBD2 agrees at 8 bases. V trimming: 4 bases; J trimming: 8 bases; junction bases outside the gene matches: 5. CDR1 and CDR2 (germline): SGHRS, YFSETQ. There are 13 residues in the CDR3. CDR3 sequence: CASSPGLEYEQFF. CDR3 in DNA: TGCGCCAGCAGCCCGGGACTAGAGTATGAGCAGTTCTTC.

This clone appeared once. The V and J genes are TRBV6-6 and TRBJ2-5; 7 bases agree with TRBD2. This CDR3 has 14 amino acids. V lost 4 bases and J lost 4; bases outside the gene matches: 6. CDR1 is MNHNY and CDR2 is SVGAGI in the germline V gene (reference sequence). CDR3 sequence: CASSFAGEIETQYF. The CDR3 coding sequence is TGTGCCAGCAGTTTTGCGGGAGAGATAGAGACCCAGTACTTC.

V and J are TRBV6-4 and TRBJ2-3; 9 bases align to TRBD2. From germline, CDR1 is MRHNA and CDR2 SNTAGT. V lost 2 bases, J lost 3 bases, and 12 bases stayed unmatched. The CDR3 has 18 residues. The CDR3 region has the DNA TGTGCCAGCAGTGACCGGGCGGGAGGGCCGATAAAAACAGATACGCAGTATTTT. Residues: CASSDRAGGPIKTDTQYF.

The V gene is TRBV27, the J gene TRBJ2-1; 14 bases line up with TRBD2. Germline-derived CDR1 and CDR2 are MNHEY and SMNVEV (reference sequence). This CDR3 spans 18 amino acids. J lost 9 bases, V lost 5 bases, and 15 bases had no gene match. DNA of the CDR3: TGTGCCAGCAGTCTCACCCCCCAGGGACTAGCGGGAGCGGTTGAGCAGTTCTTC. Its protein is CASSLTPQGLAGAVEQFF.

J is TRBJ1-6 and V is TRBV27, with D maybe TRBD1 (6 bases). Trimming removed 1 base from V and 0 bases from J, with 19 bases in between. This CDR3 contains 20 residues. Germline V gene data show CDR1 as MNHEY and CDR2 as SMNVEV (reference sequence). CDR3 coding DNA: TGTGCCAGCAGTTTATACCCGGGGAGGGGGTCTAGCTCCTATAATTCACCCCTCCACTTT. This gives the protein CASSLYPGRGSSSYNSPLHF.

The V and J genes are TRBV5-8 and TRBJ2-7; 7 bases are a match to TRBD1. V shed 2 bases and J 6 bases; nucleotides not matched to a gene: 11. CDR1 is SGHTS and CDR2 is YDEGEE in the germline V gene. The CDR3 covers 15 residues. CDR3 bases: TGTGCCAGCAGCTTTGACAGGGCCGGTTCGGGCGAGCAGTACTTC. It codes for CASSFDRAGSGEQYF.

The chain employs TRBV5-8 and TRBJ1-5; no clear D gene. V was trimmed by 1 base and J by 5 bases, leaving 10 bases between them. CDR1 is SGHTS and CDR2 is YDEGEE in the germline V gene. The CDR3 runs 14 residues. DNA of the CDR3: TGTGCCAGCAGCTTGACGTCAGGCCATCAGCCCCAGCATTTT. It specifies CASSLTSGHQPQHF.

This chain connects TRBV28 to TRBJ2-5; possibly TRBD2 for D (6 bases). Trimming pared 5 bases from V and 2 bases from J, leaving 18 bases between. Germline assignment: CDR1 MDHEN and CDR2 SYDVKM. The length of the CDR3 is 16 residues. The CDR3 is CASSRWPLAAQETQYF. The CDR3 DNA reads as TGTGCCAGCAGTCGCTGGCCCTTAGCGGCACAAGAGACCCAGTACTTC.

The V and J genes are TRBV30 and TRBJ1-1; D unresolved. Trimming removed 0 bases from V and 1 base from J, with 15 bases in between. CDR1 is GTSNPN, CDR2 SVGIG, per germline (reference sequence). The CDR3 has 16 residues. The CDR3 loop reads CAWSVSPVSGNTEAFF. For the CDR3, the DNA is TGTGCCTGGAGTGTAAGCCCAGTCTCAGGGAACACTGAAGCTTTCTTT.

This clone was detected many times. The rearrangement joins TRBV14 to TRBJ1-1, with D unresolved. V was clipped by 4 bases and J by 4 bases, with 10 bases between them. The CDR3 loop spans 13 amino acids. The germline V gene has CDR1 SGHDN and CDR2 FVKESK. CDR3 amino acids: CASSRWGATEAFF. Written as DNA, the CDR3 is TGTGCCAGCAGCCGATGGGGAGCCACTGAAGCTTTCTTT.

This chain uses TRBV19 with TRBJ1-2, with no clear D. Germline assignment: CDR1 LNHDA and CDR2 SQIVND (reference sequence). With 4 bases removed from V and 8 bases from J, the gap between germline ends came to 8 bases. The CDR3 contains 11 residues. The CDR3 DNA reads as TGTGCCAGTAGTACGGTTCAAGGCTACACCTTC. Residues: CASSTVQGYTF. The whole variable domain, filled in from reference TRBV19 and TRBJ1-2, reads DGGITQSPKYLFRKEGQNVTLSCEQNLNHDAMYWYRQDPGQGLRLIYYSQIVNDFQKGDIAEGYSVSREKKESFPLTVTSAQKNPTAFYLCASSTVQGYTFGSGTRLTVV.

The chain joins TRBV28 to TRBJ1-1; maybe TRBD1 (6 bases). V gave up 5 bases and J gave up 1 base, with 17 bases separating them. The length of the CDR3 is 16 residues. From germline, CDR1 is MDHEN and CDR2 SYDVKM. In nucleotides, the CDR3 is TGTGCCAGCAGTCCCCCGGCGGGGGGCGGGAACACTGAAGCTTTCTTT. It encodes CASSPPAGGGNTEAFF. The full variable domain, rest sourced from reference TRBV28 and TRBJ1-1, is DVKVTQSSRYLVKRTGEKVFLECVQDMDHENMFWYRQDPGLGLRLIYFSYDVKMKEKGDIPEGYSVSREKKERFSLILESASTNQTSMYLCASSPPAGGGNTEAFFGQGTRLTVV.

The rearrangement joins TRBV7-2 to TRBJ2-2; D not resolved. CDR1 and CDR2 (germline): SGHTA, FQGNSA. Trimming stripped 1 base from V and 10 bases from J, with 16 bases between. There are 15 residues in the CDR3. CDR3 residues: CASSLDQPHRSELFF. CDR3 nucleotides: TGTGCCAGCAGCTTAGACCAACCCCACCGGTCGGAGCTGTTTTTT. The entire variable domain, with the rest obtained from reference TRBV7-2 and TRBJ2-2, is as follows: GAGVSQSPSNKVTEKGKDVELRCDPISGHTALYWYRQSLGQGLEFLIYFQGNSAPDKSGLPSDRFSAERTGGSVSTLTIQRTQQEDSAVYLCASSLDQPHRSELFFGEGSRLTVL.

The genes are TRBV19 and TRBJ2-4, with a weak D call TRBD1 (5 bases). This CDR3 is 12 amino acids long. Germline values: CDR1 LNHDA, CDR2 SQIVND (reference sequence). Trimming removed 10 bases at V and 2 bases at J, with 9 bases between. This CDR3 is CATRVSKNIQYF. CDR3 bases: TGTGCCACCAGGGTTTCCAAAAACATTCAGTACTTC.

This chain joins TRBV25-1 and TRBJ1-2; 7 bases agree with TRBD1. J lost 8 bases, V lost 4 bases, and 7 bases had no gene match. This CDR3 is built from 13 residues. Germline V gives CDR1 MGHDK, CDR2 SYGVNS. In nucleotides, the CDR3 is TGTGCCAGCAGTGTACCGGGACAGCCGGGCTACACCTTC. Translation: CASSVPGQPGYTF.

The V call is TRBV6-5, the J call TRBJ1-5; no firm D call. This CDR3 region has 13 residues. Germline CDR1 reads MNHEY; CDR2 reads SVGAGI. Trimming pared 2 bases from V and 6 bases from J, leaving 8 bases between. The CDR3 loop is CASSYVRGQPQHF. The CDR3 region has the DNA TGTGCCAGCAGTTACGTCCGGGGTCAGCCCCAGCATTTT.

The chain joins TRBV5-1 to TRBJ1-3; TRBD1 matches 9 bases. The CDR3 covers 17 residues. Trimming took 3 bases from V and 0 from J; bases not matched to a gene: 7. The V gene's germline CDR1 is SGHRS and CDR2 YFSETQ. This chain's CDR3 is CASSSRDREASGNTIYF. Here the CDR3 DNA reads TGCGCCAGCAGCTCAAGGGACAGGGAGGCCTCTGGAAACACCATATATTTT.

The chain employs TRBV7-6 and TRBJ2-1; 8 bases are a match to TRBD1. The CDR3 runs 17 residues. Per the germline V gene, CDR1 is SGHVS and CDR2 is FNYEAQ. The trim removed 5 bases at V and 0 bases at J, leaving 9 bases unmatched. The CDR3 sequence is CASSKERQGSSYNEQFF. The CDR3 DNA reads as TGTGCCAGCAGCAAAGAGAGACAGGGGAGCTCCTACAATGAGCAGTTCTTC.